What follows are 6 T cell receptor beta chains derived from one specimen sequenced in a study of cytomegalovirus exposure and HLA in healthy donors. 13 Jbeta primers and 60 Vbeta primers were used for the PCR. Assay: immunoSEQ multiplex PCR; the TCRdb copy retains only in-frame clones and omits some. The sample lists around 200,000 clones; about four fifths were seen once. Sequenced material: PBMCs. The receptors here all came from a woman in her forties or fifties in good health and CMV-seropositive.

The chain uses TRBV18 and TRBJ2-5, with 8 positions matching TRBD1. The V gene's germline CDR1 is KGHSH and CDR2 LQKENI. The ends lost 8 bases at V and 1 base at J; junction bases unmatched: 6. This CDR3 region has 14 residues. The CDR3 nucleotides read TGTGCCAGCGCTATGGACAGGGCCCAAGAGACCCAGTACTTC. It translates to CASAMDRAQETQYF.

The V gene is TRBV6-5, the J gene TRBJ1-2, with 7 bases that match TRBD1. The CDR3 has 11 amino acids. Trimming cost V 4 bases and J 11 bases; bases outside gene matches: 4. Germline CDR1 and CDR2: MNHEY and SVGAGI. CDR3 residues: CASSWGQLYTF. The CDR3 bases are TGTGCCAGCAGTTGGGGACAGCTTTACACCTTC.

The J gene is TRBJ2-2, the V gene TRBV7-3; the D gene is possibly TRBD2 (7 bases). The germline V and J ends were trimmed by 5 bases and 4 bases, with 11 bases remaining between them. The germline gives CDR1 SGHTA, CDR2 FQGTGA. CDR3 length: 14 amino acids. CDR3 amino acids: CASSTGTTTGELFF. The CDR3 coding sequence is TGTGCCAGCAGCACAGGGACTACCACCGGGGAGCTGTTTTTT.

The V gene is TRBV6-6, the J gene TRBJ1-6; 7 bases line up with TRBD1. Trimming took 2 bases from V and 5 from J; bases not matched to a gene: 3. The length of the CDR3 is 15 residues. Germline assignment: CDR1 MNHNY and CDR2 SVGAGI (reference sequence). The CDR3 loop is CASSYATGDNSPLHF. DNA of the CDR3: TGTGCCAGCAGTTACGCCACAGGGGATAATTCACCCCTCCACTTT.

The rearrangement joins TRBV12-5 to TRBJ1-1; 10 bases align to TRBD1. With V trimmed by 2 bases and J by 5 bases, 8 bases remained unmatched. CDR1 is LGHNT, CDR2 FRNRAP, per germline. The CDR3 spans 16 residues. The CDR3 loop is CASGLSFGTGDTEAFF. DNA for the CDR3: TGTGCTAGTGGTTTGTCCTTTGGGACAGGGGATACTGAAGCTTTCTTT.

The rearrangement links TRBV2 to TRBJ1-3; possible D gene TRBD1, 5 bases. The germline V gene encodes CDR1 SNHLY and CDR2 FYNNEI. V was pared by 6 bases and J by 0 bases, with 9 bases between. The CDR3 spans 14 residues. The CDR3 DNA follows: TGTGCCAGCAGGAGACAGTCCTCTGGAAACACCATATATTTT. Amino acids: CASRRQSSGNTIYF.